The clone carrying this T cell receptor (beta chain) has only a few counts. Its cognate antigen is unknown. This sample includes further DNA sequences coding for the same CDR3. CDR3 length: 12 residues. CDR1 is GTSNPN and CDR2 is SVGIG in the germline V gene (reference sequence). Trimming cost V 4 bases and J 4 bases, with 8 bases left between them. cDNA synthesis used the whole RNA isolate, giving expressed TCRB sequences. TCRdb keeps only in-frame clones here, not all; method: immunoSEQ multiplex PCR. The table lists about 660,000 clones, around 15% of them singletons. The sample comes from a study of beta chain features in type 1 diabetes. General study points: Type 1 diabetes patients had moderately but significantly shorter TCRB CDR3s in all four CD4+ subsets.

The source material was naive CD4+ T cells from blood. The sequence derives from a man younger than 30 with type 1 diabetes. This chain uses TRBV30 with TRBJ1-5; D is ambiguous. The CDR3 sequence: CAWKGGNQPQHF. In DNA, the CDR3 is TGTGCCTGGAAGGGCGGTAATCAGCCCCAGCATTTT.